One sample yielded the 17 T cell receptor beta chains listed below, sequenced in a study of graft-versus-host responses after intestinal transplantation. The method was immunoSEQ multiplex PCR; TCRdb's version includes in-frame clones alone and lacks a portion of them. The sample consists of some 120,000 clones, 85% to 95% of them appearing once. These TCRs' antigens remain unknown. Sequencing used unstimulated CD4+ T cells sorted from spleen or lymph node cells, obtained before intestinal transplant. The source of these receptors is a human donor who received an intestinal transplant.

This clone has a single count. The V call is TRBV9, the J call TRBJ1-1; 7 nucleotides align to TRBD1. Germline V gives CDR1 SGDLS, CDR2 YYNGEE. The V and J ends lost 4 bases and 3 bases, in that order; junction bases with no gene match: 6. This CDR3 region has 14 residues. The CDR3 nucleotides read TGTGCCAGCAGCCTACAGGGGACGGACACTGAAGCTTTCTTT. Protein: CASSLQGTDTEAFF.

The chain joins TRBV9 to TRBJ2-5, with D possibly TRBD1 on 6 matching bases. This CDR3 has 15 amino acids. The germline V gene encodes CDR1 SGDLS and CDR2 YYNGEE. The germline V and J ends were trimmed by 4 bases and 2 bases, with 15 bases remaining between them. The chain's CDR3 is CASSPRQDSQETQYF. The CDR3 DNA reads TGTGCCAGCAGCCCCCGACAGGACTCGCAAGAGACCCAGTACTTC.

This chain connects TRBV19 to TRBJ1-3; 7 bases line up with TRBD1. Trimming removed 5 bases from V and 2 bases from J; junction bases left unmatched: 0. CDR3 length equals 13 residues. Germline lookup yields CDR1 LNHDA and CDR2 SQIVND (reference sequence). This CDR3 is CASSQGAGNTIYF. DNA for the CDR3: TGTGCCAGTAGTCAGGGGGCTGGAAACACCATATATTTT.

This clone has a handful of counts. This sequence joins TRBV18 and TRBJ2-3; 9 bases line up with TRBD1. CDR3 length: 15 residues. V lost 3 bases to trimming and J lost 2 bases; unmatched junction nucleotides: 3. CDR1 and CDR2 from the germline V gene are KGHSH and LQKENI. The DNA for the CDR3 is TGTGCCAGCTCACCGAGGACAGGGGACACAGATACGCAGTATTTT. This translates into CASSPRTGDTDTQYF.

The V call is TRBV7-2, the J call TRBJ1-2, with TRBD1 matching over 8 bases. The J segment lost 2 bases and the V segment lost 4 bases, leaving 6 bases of the junction unmatched. Germline V gene sequence: CDR1 SGHTA, CDR2 FQGNSA. The CDR3 is 15 amino acids. The CDR3 sequence is CASSSYRGTNYGYTF. The CDR3 coding sequence is TGTGCCAGCAGCTCCTACAGGGGGACCAACTATGGCTACACCTTC.

The genes are TRBV19 and TRBJ1-2; D possibly corresponds to TRBD1 (5 bases). V lost 6 bases to trimming and J lost 6 bases, with 11 bases between them. There are 12 residues in the CDR3. Per germline, CDR1 LNHDA and CDR2 SQIVND (reference sequence). The CDR3 loop reads CASRLGGDGYTF. CDR3 nucleotides: TGTGCCAGTAGGCTCGGGGGGGATGGCTACACCTTC.

This chain uses TRBV6-1 with TRBJ2-1, with a possible D match to TRBD1 (7 bases). With 7 bases removed from V and 4 bases from J, the gap between germline ends came to 14 bases. The CDR3 consists of 14 residues. Germline V CDR1 and CDR2: MNHNS, SASEGT. CDR3 coding DNA: TGTGCCAGCATGTGGGCAGGGGGGTACAATGAGCAGTTCTTC. It codes for CASMWAGGYNEQFF.

This clone was counted once. The gene calls are TRBV7-9 and TRBJ1-1, with D maybe TRBD1 (6 bases). This CDR3 contains 16 residues. Trimming left V 1 base short and J 5 bases short, with 17 bases between. CDR1 is SEHNR and CDR2 is FQNEAQ in the germline V gene (reference sequence). CDR3 sequence reads: CASSLDMWRGGTEAFF. As DNA, the CDR3 is TGTGCCAGCAGCTTAGATATGTGGAGGGGGGGGACTGAAGCTTTCTTT.

This clone is a singleton in its sample. The V call is TRBV25-1, the J call TRBJ2-2; D call uncertain. V shed 2 bases and J shed 4 bases, with 8 bases lying between them. CDR3 size: 14 residues. Germline lookup yields CDR1 MGHDK and CDR2 SYGVNS. CDR3 residues: CASSEQAVTGELFF. In DNA, the CDR3 is TGTGCCAGCAGTGAACAGGCAGTCACCGGGGAGCTGTTTTTT.

The V and J genes are TRBV7-8 and TRBJ1-1; a possible D gene is TRBD1 (5 bases). CDR3 length: 14 amino acids. Per the germline V gene, CDR1 is SGHVS and CDR2 is FQNEAQ. Trimming shortened V by 5 bases and J by 7 bases, and 17 bases separated the two germline ends. The CDR3 region has the DNA TGTGCCAGCAGCCCAAACAGGAACCGGAATGAAGCTTTCTTT. Protein: CASSPNRNRNEAFF.

This chain links TRBV27 with TRBJ2-2; D possibly corresponds to TRBD1 (6 bases). The length of the CDR3 is 14 residues. Germline-derived CDR1 and CDR2 are MNHEY and SMNVEV (reference sequence). With 7 bases removed from V and 4 bases from J, the gap between germline ends came to 13 bases. The CDR3 sequence is CASKTGIGTGELFF. The CDR3, as DNA: TGTGCCAGCAAAACAGGGATCGGCACCGGGGAGCTGTTTTTT.

The chain is built from TRBV2 and TRBJ1-2, with 9 bases fitting TRBD1. V lost 5 bases to trimming and J lost 4 bases; unmatched junction nucleotides: 5. The germline CDR1 and CDR2 sequences are SNHLY and FYNNEI. The CDR3 spans 14 residues. DNA of the CDR3: TGTGCCAGCAGTCCGGACAGGGGTAGCTATGGCTACACCTTC. Its protein product is CASSPDRGSYGYTF.

The table lists this clone with a count of one. The chain recombines TRBV6-1 with TRBJ2-5; weak D call: TRBD2 (6 bases). The CDR3 runs 14 residues. V was pared by 2 bases and J by 5 bases, with 12 bases between. Germline CDR1 is MNHNS and CDR2 is SASEGT. The CDR3: CASSERAGWETQYF. The DNA of the CDR3 is TGTGCCAGCAGTGAAAGGGCGGGGTGGGAGACCCAGTACTTC.

V gene TRBV2 combines with J gene TRBJ1-2; D is perhaps TRBD1 (6 bases). V lost 3 bases, J lost 7 bases, and 12 bases lay in between. Looked up from germline, CDR1 is SNHLY and CDR2 is FYNNEI. The CDR3 is made up of 13 amino acids. The CDR3 spells CASSDTGRSGYTF. In DNA, the CDR3 is TGTGCCAGCAGTGACACAGGGAGATCTGGCTACACCTTC.

This clone was found once. The rearrangement links TRBV4-2 to TRBJ2-2; TRBD1 matches at 9 bases. V shed 4 bases, J shed 6 bases, and the junction held 6 bases outside the gene matches. This CDR3 spans 15 amino acids. CDR1 is LGHNA, CDR2 YNFKEQ, per germline. This CDR3 reads CASSPDRGDSGELFF. The DNA for the CDR3 is TGTGCCAGCAGCCCGGACAGGGGAGACTCCGGGGAGCTGTTTTTT.

The chain couples TRBV5-6 to TRBJ1-6; D is ambiguous. The CDR3 has 14 residues. Looked up from germline, CDR1 is SGHDT and CDR2 is YYEEEE. Deletions cut 4 bases from V and 8 bases from J, with 13 bases between. The CDR3 bases are TGTGCCAGCAGCGCAGTGGCTACTGATTCACCCCTCCACTTT. It codes for CASSAVATDSPLHF.

This clone occurred once. This chain connects TRBV11-1 to TRBJ1-1, with D possibly TRBD1 on 5 matching bases. With 3 bases removed from V and 1 base from J, the gap between germline ends came to 15 bases. CDR3 size: 16 residues. Germline V gene lookup returns CDR1 SGHAT and CDR2 FQDESV (reference sequence). The CDR3 nucleotides are TGTGCCAGCAGCTTTTGGGCCCGGGGACCGAACACTGAAGCTTTCTTT. Protein product: CASSFWARGPNTEAFF.